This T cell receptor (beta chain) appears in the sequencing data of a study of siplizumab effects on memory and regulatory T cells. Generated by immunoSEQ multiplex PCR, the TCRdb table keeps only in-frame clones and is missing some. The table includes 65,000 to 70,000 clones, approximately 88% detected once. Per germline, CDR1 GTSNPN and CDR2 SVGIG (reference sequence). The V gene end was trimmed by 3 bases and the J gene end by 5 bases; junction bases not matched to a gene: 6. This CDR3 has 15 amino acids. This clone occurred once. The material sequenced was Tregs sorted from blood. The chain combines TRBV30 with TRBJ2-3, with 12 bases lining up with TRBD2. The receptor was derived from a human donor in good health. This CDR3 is CAWSRLAGVLDTQYF. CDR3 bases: TGTGCCTGGAGCCGACTAGCGGGAGTTCTAGATACGCAGTATTTT.